These 29 T cell receptor beta chains originate from one sample sequenced in a study of blood T cell repertoires in COVID-19. Produced via immunoSEQ multiplex PCR; TCRdb's table is partial and in-frame only. The profile covers more than 45,000 clones, with around 80% appearing a single time and roughly 8% taken by the ten largest. The material sequenced was peripheral blood. The receptors stem from a man older than 75 in a cohort sampled during active COVID-19.

This clone was observed once. The chain recombines TRBV19 with TRBJ1-5; D is possibly TRBD1 (5 bases). CDR3 length equals 18 residues. V gave up 3 bases and J gave up 0 bases, with 18 bases separating them. Germline CDR1 LNHDA, CDR2 SQIVND (reference sequence). CDR3 sequence: CASSIRGMGSDSNQPQHF. The CDR3 bases are TGTGCCAGTAGTATTCGGGGGATGGGGTCGGATAGCAATCAGCCCCAGCATTTT.

This clone was found a few times. The chain employs TRBV10-3 and TRBJ1-1; no clear D. With 11 bases removed from V and 0 bases from J, the gap between germline ends came to 13 bases. Germline CDR1 and CDR2: ENHRY and SYGVKD. The CDR3 totals 13 residues. CDR3 sequence: CAVRREMNTEAFF. In DNA form, the CDR3 reads TGTGCCGTGAGGCGGGAGATGAACACTGAAGCTTTCTTT.

The V gene is TRBV4-3, the J gene TRBJ2-1; D may be TRBD2 (5 bases). V dropped 3 bases and J dropped 3 bases, with 18 bases sitting between them. CDR3 length: 17 amino acids. Germline-derived CDR1 and CDR2 are LGHNA and YSLEER. As DNA, the CDR3 is TGCGCCAGCAGCCACTGGGCGGGCAATACGTACTACAATGAGCAGTTCTTC. Its protein is CASSHWAGNTYYNEQFF.

The V call is TRBV27, the J call TRBJ2-3, with 11 nucleotides matching TRBD2. The CDR3 has 20 residues. CDR1 MNHEY and CDR2 SMNVEV come from the germline V gene (reference sequence). With 6 bases clipped from V and 1 base from J, the junction kept 18 bases outside the gene matches. The CDR3 DNA sequence: TGTGCCAGCAGCTCCATACTATCTAGCGGGAGGAGGAGAGGCACAGATACGCAGTATTTT. It codes for CASSSILSSGRRRGTDTQYF.

This clone was counted once. The chain recombines TRBV15 with TRBJ1-1; the D is unclear. This CDR3 region has 15 residues. V lost 0 bases and J lost 1, with 9 bases in between. Per germline, CDR1 LNHNV and CDR2 YYDKDF (reference sequence). The CDR3 bases are TGTGCCACCAGCAGAGATCCGGGGAGGAACACTGAAGCTTTCTTT. Its protein is CATSRDPGRNTEAFF.

This chain links TRBV5-1 with TRBJ2-4; a possible D gene is TRBD2 (5 bases). CDR3 length equals 15 residues. Per the germline V gene, CDR1 is SGHRS and CDR2 is YFSETQ. The V and J ends lost 1 base and 7 bases respectively, with 15 bases between them. CDR3 sequence (DNA): TGCGCCAGCAGCTTGACTCCCGGGATGGGGAACATTCAGTACTTC. It is translated as CASSLTPGMGNIQYF.

This clone has more than one count but fewer than ten. The chain is built from TRBV5-1 and TRBJ2-3, with 12 bases matching TRBD2. Germline CDR1 reads SGHRS; CDR2 reads YFSETQ. This CDR3 has 16 amino acids. J was trimmed by 2 bases and V by 4 bases; bases with no gene match: 5. The CDR3 region has the DNA TGCGCCAGCAGCCACGGACTAGCGGGATCCACAGATACGCAGTATTTT. It specifies CASSHGLAGSTDTQYF.

The rearrangement links TRBV4-1 to TRBJ1-2; D is unresolved. V was cut by 4 bases and J by 2 bases, with 23 bases left in between. The CDR3 extends over 18 amino acids. Germline CDR1 is MGHRA and CDR2 is YSYEKL. Here the CDR3 DNA reads TGCGCCAGCAGCCCATCCACGGTGCAGGCCTCCCCAAACTATGGCTACACCTTC. It translates to CASSPSTVQASPNYGYTF.

The chain employs TRBV25-1 and TRBJ1-4, with D possibly TRBD1 on 6 matching bases. Germline-derived CDR1 and CDR2 are MGHDK and SYGVNS. The CDR3 loop spans 15 amino acids. V was trimmed by 3 bases and J by 8 bases, leaving 16 bases between them. Written as DNA, the CDR3 is TGTGCCAGCAGTGATTTCGGGGGGGCAGGGGAAAAACTGTTTTTT. Translated: CASSDFGGAGEKLFF. Full variable domain (rest looked up from reference TRBV25-1 and TRBJ1-4): EADIYQTPRYLVIGTGKKITLECSQTMGHDKMYWYQQDPGMELHLIHYSYGVNSTEKGDLSSESTVSRIRTEHFPLTLESARPSHTSQYLCASSDFGGAGEKLFFGSGTQLSVL.

V is TRBV11-2 and J is TRBJ1-2; a weak D match, TRBD1 (5 bases). Trimming removed 3 bases from V and 4 bases from J, with 12 bases in between. CDR3 length: 14 amino acids. The germline V gene has CDR1 SGHAT and CDR2 FQNNGV. Written as DNA, the CDR3 is TGTGCCAGCAGCTTTAGTTCAGGGCCCTATGGCTACACCTTC. Its translation is CASSFSSGPYGYTF.

The chain links TRBV9 to TRBJ2-2; D gene uncertain. The CDR3 consists of 14 residues. Germline assignment: CDR1 SGDLS and CDR2 YYNGEE. The germline V and J ends were trimmed by 0 bases and 2 bases, with 5 bases remaining between them. The CDR3 sequence is CASSVGPNTGELFF. The CDR3 DNA is TGTGCCAGCAGCGTAGGGCCCAACACCGGGGAGCTGTTTTTT.

The chain couples TRBV5-6 to TRBJ1-5, with D possibly being TRBD1 (6 bases). The germline V gene has CDR1 SGHDT and CDR2 YYEEEE. This CDR3 is 14 amino acids long. Trimming removed 0 bases from V and 6 bases from J, with 10 bases in between. The CDR3 region has the DNA TGTGCCAGCAGCTTGGCCCAGGGGAGTCAGCCCCAGCATTTT. Encoded protein: CASSLAQGSQPQHF.

Only one count was recorded for this clone. The germline gene is not matched at one end of the junction; a read error may be the cause. J is TRBJ2-2 and V is TRBV2, with D tentatively TRBD1 (5 bases). There are 15 residues in the CDR3. Germline loops: CDR1 SNHLY, CDR2 FYNNEI. The DNA of the CDR3 is TGTGTCAGCAGGACAAATAACCTTAACACCGGGGAGCTGTTTTTT. It is translated as CVSRTNNLNTGELFF.

The table lists this clone with a few counts. V usage is TRBV5-4 and J usage is TRBJ1-2; TRBD1 matches 11 bases. Germline V gene data show CDR1 as SGHNT and CDR2 as YYREEE (reference sequence). Trimming took 4 bases from V and 0 from J; bases not matched to a gene: 8. The CDR3 totals 17 residues. CDR3 sequence (DNA): TGTGCCAGCAGCCCGCGGGACAGGGGGAGACCTAACTATGGCTACACCTTC. Encoded protein: CASSPRDRGRPNYGYTF.

The rearrangement uses TRBV30 and TRBJ2-3; 10 bases are a match to TRBD2. Germline-derived CDR1 and CDR2 are GTSNPN and SVGIG (reference sequence). Trimming took 5 bases from V and 2 from J; bases not matched to a gene: 7. CDR3 length: 15 residues. CDR3 sequence reads: CAWVIAGGHTDTQYF. For the CDR3, the DNA is TGTGCCTGGGTCATAGCGGGGGGACACACAGATACGCAGTATTTT. Looking up the rest from reference TRBV30 and TRBJ2-3 gives the full variable domain: SQTIHQWPATLVQPVGSPLSLECTVEGTSNPNLYWYRQAAGRGLQLLFYSVGIGQISSEVPQNLSASRPQDRQFILSSKKLLLSDSGFYLCAWVIAGGHTDTQYFGPGTRLTVL.

The rearrangement uses TRBV3-1 (or the pseudogene TRBV3-2) and TRBJ2-7, with a possible D match to TRBD2 (6 bases). This CDR3 region has 13 residues. Between the trimmed V and J ends, which lost 5 bases and 2 bases, there was a span of 10 bases. The germline gives CDR1 LGHDT, CDR2 YNNKEL (reference sequence). The CDR3 region is CASSGGKAYEQYF. CDR3 bases: TGTGCCAGCAGCGGGGGGAAGGCCTACGAGCAGTACTTC.

J is TRBJ2-4 and V is TRBV24-1; D is unclear. CDR3 length: 13 amino acids. Germline V gene data show CDR1 as KGHDR and CDR2 as SFDVKD. V was shortened by 5 bases and J by 10 bases, with 14 bases between the two germline ends. Here the CDR3 reads CATSADSPYIQYF. The DNA of the CDR3 is TGTGCCACCAGTGCAGACTCGCCTTATATTCAGTACTTC.

V usage is TRBV19 and J usage is TRBJ2-3, with 10 bases aligning to TRBD2. V dropped 2 bases and J dropped 2; count of bases not matched to a gene: 10. The CDR3 spans 18 residues. Germline V gene sequence: CDR1 LNHDA, CDR2 SQIVND (reference sequence). This CDR3 is CASSIKLAGSSNTDTQYF. Written as DNA, the CDR3 is TGTGCCAGTAGTATAAAACTAGCGGGGAGTTCTAACACAGATACGCAGTATTTT.

The chain recombines TRBV5-1 with TRBJ2-3; TRBD2 aligns across 10 bases. The CDR3 consists of 17 residues. V lost 4 bases and J lost 4; bases outside the gene matches: 12. Germline V lookup: CDR1 SGHRS, CDR2 YFSETQ. The CDR3 bases are TGCGCCAGCAGCCCACCACATCTAGCGGGGGCAGCAGATACGCAGTATTTT. This codes for CASSPPHLAGAADTQYF.

The chain couples TRBV3-1 (or the pseudogene TRBV3-2) to TRBJ1-2; D may be TRBD1 (5 bases). This CDR3 spans 15 amino acids. Trimming pared 1 base from V and 3 bases from J, leaving 12 bases between. CDR1 LGHDT and CDR2 YNNKEL come from the germline V gene (reference sequence). CDR3 region: CASSQVGAGHYGYTF. The CDR3 region has the DNA TGTGCCAGCAGCCAAGTGGGTGCAGGGCACTATGGCTACACCTTC.

A remark on this clone: Different DNA sequences within this sample yield the same CDR3. The chain employs TRBV5-1 and TRBJ2-7, with 10 positions matching TRBD2. Germline values: CDR1 SGHRS, CDR2 YFSETQ. The CDR3 covers 15 residues. J lost 7 bases, V lost 1 base, and 8 bases had no gene match. CDR3 sequence (DNA): TGCGCCAGCAGCTTGTCGGCGAGCGGGGGGGGTGAGCAGTACTTC. Protein product: CASSLSASGGGEQYF.

The rearrangement uses TRBV9 and TRBJ2-7; TRBD1 might be the D (6 bases). V lost 2 bases to trimming and J lost 2 bases, with 11 bases between them. There are 14 residues in the CDR3. Germline V lookup: CDR1 SGDLS, CDR2 YYNGEE. The CDR3 region is CASSVSQGTYEQYF. The CDR3 coding sequence is TGTGCCAGCAGCGTTAGTCAGGGGACCTACGAGCAGTACTTC.

J is TRBJ1-5 and V is TRBV2, with 7 bases that match TRBD1. The CDR3 has 15 residues. The germline V gene has CDR1 SNHLY and CDR2 FYNNEI. J lost 3 bases, V lost 4 bases, and 6 bases had no gene match. CDR3 residues: CASSGDRVYNQPQHF. CDR3 DNA sequence: TGTGCCAGCAGTGGGGACAGAGTATACAATCAGCCCCAGCATTTT.

This clone was recorded once. The chain recombines TRBV27 with TRBJ2-7, with a weak D call TRBD1 (5 bases). Germline V gene lookup returns CDR1 MNHEY and CDR2 SMNVEV (reference sequence). The CDR3 covers 14 residues. V was cut by 2 bases and J by 6 bases, with 14 bases left in between. The CDR3: CASSLAGWAREQYF. CDR3 DNA sequence: TGTGCCAGCAGTTTAGCAGGGTGGGCTCGCGAGCAGTACTTC.

This clone appeared a single time. This sequence joins TRBV20-1 and TRBJ1-5; 7 bases match TRBD1. Germline assignment: CDR1 DFQATT and CDR2 SNEGSKA (reference sequence). This CDR3 contains 19 residues. Trimming cost V 3 bases and J 3 bases; bases outside gene matches: 20. CDR3 sequence: CSASRGGLRIREINQPQHF. The CDR3 DNA is TGCAGTGCTAGTCGAGGGGGCCTCAGGATCCGAGAGATCAATCAGCCCCAGCATTTT.

The genes are TRBV7-9 and TRBJ2-7, with a possible D match to TRBD1 (6 bases). Per the germline V gene, CDR1 is SEHNR and CDR2 is FQNEAQ (reference sequence). CDR3 size: 15 residues. Trimming pared 3 bases from V and 3 bases from J, leaving 15 bases between. CDR3 DNA: TGTGCCAGCAGCTTCAAAGCAGGGGTGGACTACGAGCAGTACTTC. Amino acids: CASSFKAGVDYEQYF.

The chain links TRBV30 to TRBJ1-2; possible D gene TRBD1, 5 bases. Germline CDR1 is GTSNPN and CDR2 is SVGIG (reference sequence). CDR3 length equals 13 residues. Trimming took 2 bases from V and 4 from J, leaving 11 bases between them. The CDR3 bases are TGTGCCTGGAGTCTTTCCGGGGGCTATGGCTACACCTTC. Protein sequence: CAWSLSGGYGYTF.

The genes are TRBV7-2 and TRBJ2-3, with 9 bases aligning to TRBD1. J was trimmed by 7 bases and V by 1 base; bases with no gene match: 6. The CDR3 spans 15 residues. The germline V gene has CDR1 SGHTA and CDR2 FQGNSA. The CDR3 bases are TGTGCCAGCAGCTTAGAGGGACAGGGTTCGAATACGCAGTATTTT. This codes for CASSLEGQGSNTQYF.

The rearrangement links TRBV3-1 (or the pseudogene TRBV3-2) to TRBJ2-7, with 8 positions matching TRBD2. The CDR3 consists of 15 residues. The J segment lost 2 bases and the V segment lost 3 bases, leaving 6 bases of the junction unmatched. The V gene's germline CDR1 is LGHDT and CDR2 YNNKEL (reference sequence). The CDR3 DNA reads as TGTGCCAGCAGCCAGGCACTAGCGGCGACCTACGAGCAGTACTTC. Protein product: CASSQALAATYEQYF.